This T cell receptor beta chain is drawn from a study of graft-versus-host responses after intestinal transplantation. Study-level background: Tacrolimus and steroids were given for two to three years to all recipients after anti-thymocyte globulin induction. Findings and caveats of the study: In patients with graft-donor T cell macrochimerism, allograft graft-versus-host to host-versus-graft clonal ratios were high. In recipient marrow, GvH clones were found, and some appeared first in ileum or blood. Circulating GvH clone levels at their peak were associated with HvG declines (early post-transplant).

As for this clone: Antigen specificity is unknown.

Profiling relied on immunoSEQ multiplex PCR, and the TCRdb table lists in-frame clones only, not all of them. The sample comprises 39,000 or so clones, 93% of which are singletons, and roughly a fifth rests with the top ten. The CDR3 spans 14 residues. Germline CDR1 and CDR2: LNHDA and SQIVND (reference sequence). Trimming took 6 bases from V and 3 from J, leaving 15 bases between them. The specimen was unstimulated CD8+ T cells sorted from spleen or lymph node cells, collected before transplant. The clonotype was recovered from a human donor who was the organ donor for an intestinal transplant. This chain uses TRBV19 with TRBJ2-7; D remains ambiguous. In nucleotides, the CDR3 is TGTGCCAGTAGCATTTACGATTCGTTCTACGAGCAGTACTTC. Encoded protein: CASSIYDSFYEQYF.